The text below deals with one T cell receptor beta chain. Its antigen remains unidentified. This sample stems from a study of T cells in Graves' hyperthyroidism and ophthalmopathy. Study-level findings and limits: Stable hyperthyroidism was told apart from ophthalmopathy by a model built on 13 V-J features.

The TCR beta CDR3 regions underwent amplification using RNA transcripts as the source. The HTBI primer set was used in a first-round RT-PCR of the TCR CDR3. TCRdb fed the multiplex PCR reads into MiXCR, producing one record per CDR3 protein. The table has about 510,000 distinct CDR3 sequences, roughly 45% seen once. Sequencing was done on a sample of peripheral blood or thyroid tissue (not recorded which). The sequence was collected from an adult woman with Graves' disease, either hyperthyroidism or ophthalmopathy (not recorded which).

CDR3 nucleotide sequence: TGTGCCACCAGCAGAGATAGGGGGACAGCGTCCTACGAGCAGTACTTC. It codes for CATSRDRGTASYEQYF. The chain links TRBV15 to TRBJ2-7; 7 nucleotides align to TRBD1. Germline lookup yields CDR1 LNHNV and CDR2 YYDKDF (reference sequence). The CDR3 is made up of 16 amino acids. Trimming cost V 0 bases and J 1 base; bases outside gene matches: 6.